These 3 T cell receptor beta chains were all obtained from the same sample, sequenced in a study of shared clonotypes between healthy human individuals. Some clones are missing from TCRdb's copy, which holds only in-frame ones; the method was immunoSEQ multiplex PCR. Of about 2.3 million clones listed, around 92% are singletons. The sample consisted of naive CD4+ T cells from PBMCs. Subset specified: CD45RA+ positively selected. These receptors came from a man aged 18 to 29 in good health. Some clones in this sample may be carry-over from other donors' samples.

The chain's CDR3 is CASTAAGDGETQYF. DNA for the CDR3: TGTGCCAGCACCGCAGCGGGAGACGGAGAGACCCAGTACTTC. The rearrangement links TRBV2 to TRBJ2-5; 8 bases match TRBD2. CDR3 length equals 14 residues. V gave up 7 bases and J gave up 4 bases; unmatched junction bases: 8. Germline CDR1 reads SNHLY; CDR2 reads FYNNEI.

The chain has TRBV18 and TRBJ2-7; 7 bases are shared with TRBD1. V lost 5 bases, J lost 3 bases, and 10 bases stayed unmatched. Germline CDR1 KGHSH, CDR2 LQKENI. The CDR3 sequence is 15 residues long. This CDR3 is CASSDRSGQYYEQYF. The CDR3 coding sequence is TGTGCCAGCTCAGATCGCTCGGGACAGTACTACGAGCAGTACTTC.

The chain joins TRBV11-2 to TRBJ2-1; TRBD2 matches 7 bases. Germline trimming cut 4 bases from V and 6 bases from J; bases unmatched to any gene: 6. The CDR3 is 14 residues long. Germline lookup yields CDR1 SGHAT and CDR2 FQNNGV. CDR3 sequence: CASSSPRLANEQFF. The CDR3, as DNA: TGTGCCAGCAGCTCACCGCGACTAGCCAATGAGCAGTTCTTC.